The 26 T cell receptor beta chains given below trace back to one sample, sequenced in a study of blood T cell repertoires in COVID-19. Clones were sequenced by immunoSEQ multiplex PCR, and TCRdb holds only the in-frame ones, with some missing. The sample shows under 90,000 clones, 75% to 90% of them seen only once. Sequencing was done on a sample of peripheral blood. The receptors come from an elderly woman with active or convalescent COVID-19.

CDR3: CASSVASTGKTEAFF. The CDR3 nucleotides read TGTGCCAGCAGCGTAGCTAGTACAGGTAAAACTGAAGCTTTCTTT. The chain couples TRBV9 to TRBJ1-1, with a weak D call TRBD1 (5 bases). This CDR3 comprises 15 residues. The germline V and J ends were trimmed by 0 bases and 5 bases, with 14 bases remaining between them. CDR1 and CDR2 (germline): SGDLS, YYNGEE.

The CDR3 loop is CASSLGPSYGYTF. The CDR3 DNA is TGTGCCAGCAGTCTTGGGCCGTCATATGGCTACACCTTC. The chain couples TRBV12-3 or TRBV12-4 to TRBJ1-2; no clear D gene. V lost 5 bases, J lost 5 bases, and 12 bases lay in between. There are 13 residues in the CDR3.

V gene TRBV30 combines with J gene TRBJ1-1; TRBD1 is a possible D gene (5 bases). The V and J ends lost 2 bases and 1 base respectively, with 8 bases between them. Germline values: CDR1 GTSNPN, CDR2 SVGIG (reference sequence). This CDR3 has 13 residues. For the CDR3, the DNA is TGTGCCTGGAGTCGACAGAAGAACACTGAAGCTTTCTTT. It encodes CAWSRQKNTEAFF.

In nucleotides, the CDR3 is TGTGCCAGCTCACCACGGCTGGAGGGGGCCCCCTCCTACGAGCAGTACTTC. Translated, it gives CASSPRLEGAPSYEQYF. V gene TRBV18 combines with J gene TRBJ2-7; possibly TRBD1 for D (7 bases). Germline V gives CDR1 KGHSH, CDR2 LQKENI. The CDR3 runs 17 residues. Trimming left V 1 base short and J 0 bases short, with 16 bases between.

As to this clone: One end of the junction is discordant with germline, which a read error may explain. V is TRBV6-5 and J is TRBJ2-7; D remains unclear. CDR3 length: 14 amino acids. Looked up from germline, CDR1 is MNHEY and CDR2 is SVGAGI. CDR3 nucleotides: TGTGCCAGCAGTGACTCGGGCCCGACCGACGAGCAGTACTTC. Amino acids: CASSDSGPTDEQYF.

This chain joins TRBV4-2 and TRBJ2-2; 7 bases are shared with TRBD2. Germline trimming cut 6 bases from V and 1 base from J; bases unmatched to any gene: 11. Germline CDR1 is LGHNA and CDR2 is YNFKEQ. CDR3 length equals 17 residues. The chain's CDR3 is CASSQQASGVNTGELFF. The CDR3 coding sequence is TGTGCCAGCAGTCAGCAAGCTAGCGGAGTGAACACCGGGGAGCTGTTTTTT.

V gene TRBV7-2 combines with J gene TRBJ1-1; the D is unclear. Germline CDR1 SGHTA, CDR2 FQGNSA. The CDR3 is 17 residues long. Deletions cut 1 base from V and 1 base from J, with 16 bases between. CDR3 region: CASSLGRAGLRNTEAFF. The CDR3 DNA sequence: TGTGCCAGCAGCTTAGGGAGGGCGGGGTTAAGGAACACTGAAGCTTTCTTT.

The chain has TRBV11-2 and TRBJ2-7; possibly TRBD1 for D (6 bases). V was pared by 5 bases and J by 3 bases, with 17 bases between. Per germline, CDR1 SGHAT and CDR2 FQNNGV. The CDR3 runs to 15 residues. The CDR3 loop reads CASSATGTRHYEQYF. CDR3 nucleotides: TGTGCCAGCAGCGCCACAGGGACCCGCCACTACGAGCAGTACTTC. The whole variable domain, remainder taken from reference TRBV11-2 and TRBJ2-7, is EAGVAQSPRYKIIEKRQSVAFWCNPISGHATLYWYQQILGQGPKLLIQFQNNGVVDDSQLPKDRFSAERLKGVDSTLKIQPAKLEDSAVYLCASSATGTRHYEQYFGPGTRLTVT.

This clone was detected a few times. The V and J genes are TRBV11-2 and TRBJ1-6; D is uncertain. V was cut by 1 base and J by 5 bases, with 9 bases left in between. Germline CDR1 SGHAT, CDR2 FQNNGV. This CDR3 is built from 15 residues. CDR3 protein: CASSLVGRNNSPLHF. In nucleotides, the CDR3 is TGTGCCAGCAGCTTAGTGGGCAGGAATAATTCACCCCTCCACTTT.

The V call is TRBV24-1, the J call TRBJ1-6; maybe TRBD1 (6 bases). Per germline, CDR1 KGHDR and CDR2 SFDVKD. The CDR3 extends over 13 amino acids. The germline V and J ends were trimmed by 5 bases and 10 bases, with 11 bases remaining between them. The CDR3 DNA sequence: TGTGCCACCAGTGCAGGGGTGGGATCACCCCTCCACTTT. This sequence encodes CATSAGVGSPLHF.

This clone was observed many times. The V gene is TRBV5-1, the J gene TRBJ1-6, with no clear D. The germline V gene has CDR1 SGHRS and CDR2 YFSETQ. V was pared by 3 bases and J by 0 bases, with 7 bases between. CDR3 size: 15 residues. The CDR3 bases are TGCGCCAGCAGCTCGACTTTCTCCTATAATTCACCCCTCCACTTT. This sequence encodes CASSSTFSYNSPLHF.

The rearrangement links TRBV7-6 to TRBJ1-4; D not certain. Looked up from germline, CDR1 is SGHVS and CDR2 is FNYEAQ. The ends were cut back, 4 bases at V and 7 bases at J, with 13 bases in the middle. This CDR3 is built from 14 residues. CDR3 sequence: CASSSLPGVEKLFF. DNA for the CDR3: TGTGCCAGCAGCTCCCTCCCCGGGGTTGAAAAACTGTTTTTT.

The genes are TRBV4-1 and TRBJ2-4; TRBD2 matches at 13 bases. Looked up from germline, CDR1 is MGHRA and CDR2 is YSYEKL. V was clipped by 4 bases and J by 0 bases; unmatched bases: 6. The CDR3 has 18 residues. The CDR3 is CASSPGLAGTLAKNIQYF. The CDR3 DNA reads as TGCGCCAGCAGCCCGGGACTAGCGGGGACGCTAGCCAAAAACATTCAGTACTTC.

The V and J genes are TRBV7-9 and TRBJ2-5; a weak D match, TRBD2 (6 bases). Deletions cut 3 bases from V and 1 base from J, with 12 bases between. The CDR3 covers 15 residues. Germline V gene data show CDR1 as SEHNR and CDR2 as FQNEAQ (reference sequence). DNA of the CDR3: TGTGCCAGCAGCTTCGGGGGACTGACCCAAGAGACCCAGTACTTC. Amino acid sequence: CASSFGGLTQETQYF.

CDR3 coding DNA: TGTGCCAGAGGCGGGCAAAGCACAGATACGCAGTATTTT. This codes for CARGGQSTDTQYF. The genes are TRBV7-5 and TRBJ2-3; the table gives TRBD2 as D, unverified against the DNA. TRBV7-5 is labeled a pseudogene. The CDR3 spans 13 residues.

The chain carries TRBV18 and TRBJ2-5; no firm D call. The CDR3 spans 12 residues. The germline gives CDR1 KGHSH, CDR2 LQKENI. Trimming took off 3 bases at V and 3 bases at J, with 5 bases between the two ends. The CDR3: CASSPQEETQYF. As DNA, the CDR3 is TGTGCCAGCTCACCCCAGGAAGAGACCCAGTACTTC. Full variable domain (rest looked up from reference TRBV18 and TRBJ2-5): NAGVMQNPRHLVRRRGQEARLRCSPMKGHSHVYWYRQLPEEGLKFMVYLQKENIIDESGMPKERFSAEFPKEGPSILRIQQVVRGDSAAYFCASSPQEETQYFGPGTRLLVL.

The CDR3 DNA is TGTGCCAGCAGCCAAGCTCTCGGGACAGCCTACGAGCAGTACTTC. Translation gives CASSQALGTAYEQYF. The rearrangement uses TRBV14 and TRBJ2-7; TRBD1 aligns across 7 bases. The junction had 5 bases not matched to a gene; V was cut back by 1 base and J by 2 bases. This CDR3 comprises 15 residues. Germline V gene sequence: CDR1 SGHDN, CDR2 FVKESK.

The table lists this clone with a few counts. The chain couples TRBV6-5 to TRBJ2-1, with TRBD1 matching 10 bases. Germline V lookup: CDR1 MNHEY, CDR2 SVGAGI. J gave up 2 bases and V 6 bases, and 4 bases lay outside the gene matches. The CDR3 is 15 residues long. Here the CDR3 reads CASRTGQGAYNEQFF. For the CDR3, the DNA is TGTGCCAGCAGAACCGGACAGGGGGCCTACAATGAGCAGTTCTTC.

This clone was seen a single time. The V call is TRBV5-1, the J call TRBJ2-5, with 8 bases matching TRBD2. J gave up 2 bases and V 0 bases, and 6 bases lay outside the gene matches. Germline CDR1 SGHRS, CDR2 YFSETQ. The CDR3 is made up of 16 amino acids. DNA for the CDR3: TGCGCCAGCAGCTTGGCAACGTCTAGCGGGCAAGAGACCCAGTACTTC. Translation: CASSLATSSGQETQYF.

The chain recombines TRBV12-3 or TRBV12-4 with TRBJ2-3; D gene unclear. The CDR3 sequence is 12 residues long. V lost 7 bases to trimming and J lost 3 bases, with 8 bases between them. The CDR3 nucleotides read TGTGCCAGCACCCTAGGAACAGATACGCAGTATTTT. Its translation is CASTLGTDTQYF.

This chain links TRBV19 with TRBJ2-3; TRBD1 might be the D (5 bases). The ends were cut back, 3 bases at V and 6 bases at J, with 16 bases in the middle. The CDR3 spans 15 residues. Germline CDR1 is LNHDA and CDR2 is SQIVND (reference sequence). The CDR3 DNA reads TGTGCCAGTAGTATCGGGCAGGGCTATTACGATACGCAGTATTTT. Translated: CASSIGQGYYDTQYF.

V gene TRBV19 combines with J gene TRBJ1-4; 8 nucleotides agree with TRBD1. V lost 1 base, J lost 6 bases, and 1 base stayed unmatched. This CDR3 region has 14 residues. Germline V gene data show CDR1 as LNHDA and CDR2 as SQIVND (reference sequence). CDR3 residues: CASSIGQGHEKLFF. The DNA for the CDR3 is TGTGCCAGTAGTATAGGACAGGGGCATGAAAAACTGTTTTTT.

This clone appeared once. The CDR3 DNA follows: TGTGCCAGCAGTTTGGGAGAGGTCACTGAAGCTTTCTTT. Translation: CASSLGEVTEAFF. This chain links TRBV12-3 or TRBV12-4 with TRBJ1-1; D remains unclear. Trimming removed 3 bases at V and 4 bases at J, with 9 bases between. The CDR3 is 13 residues long.

The chain recombines TRBV28 with TRBJ1-1; the D gene is possibly TRBD1 (6 bases). Germline loops: CDR1 MDHEN, CDR2 SYDVKM. Deletions cut 2 bases from V and 4 bases from J, with 11 bases between. The CDR3 loop spans 14 amino acids. The CDR3 DNA reads TGTGCCAGCAGTTTAGCAGGGGCGACCACTGAAGCTTTCTTT. It codes for CASSLAGATTEAFF.

The chain couples TRBV7-9 to TRBJ1-2; D may be TRBD1 (5 bases). CDR1 is SEHNR, CDR2 FQNEAQ, per germline (reference sequence). CDR3 size: 11 residues. V gave up 5 bases and J gave up 7 bases, with 8 bases separating them. CDR3 sequence: CASSAGFGYTF. CDR3 coding DNA: TGTGCCAGCAGCGCAGGGTTTGGCTACACCTTC.

The chain carries TRBV5-1 and TRBJ1-6; D might be TRBD1 (5 bases). This CDR3 has 14 residues. Germline CDR1 and CDR2: SGHRS and YFSETQ. V was cut by 5 bases and J by 9 bases, with 15 bases left in between. CDR3 bases: TGCGCCAGCAGTACCCAGGGAATTCCTTCACCCCTCCACTTT. It yields the protein CASSTQGIPSPLHF.